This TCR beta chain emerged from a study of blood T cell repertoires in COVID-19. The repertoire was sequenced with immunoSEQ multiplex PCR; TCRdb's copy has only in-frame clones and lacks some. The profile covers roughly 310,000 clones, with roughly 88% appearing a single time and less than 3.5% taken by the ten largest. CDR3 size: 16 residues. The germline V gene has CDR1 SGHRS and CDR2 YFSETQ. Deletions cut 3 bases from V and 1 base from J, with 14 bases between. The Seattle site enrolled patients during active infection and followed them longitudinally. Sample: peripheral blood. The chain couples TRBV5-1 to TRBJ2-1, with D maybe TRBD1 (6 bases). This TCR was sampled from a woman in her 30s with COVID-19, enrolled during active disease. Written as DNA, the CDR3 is TGCGCCAGCAGCTCCTCAGGGGTAGCGTCCTACAATGAGCAGTTCTTC. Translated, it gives CASSSSGVASYNEQFF.